Below, 17 T cell receptor beta chains from the same sample are listed, as sequenced in a study of T cell repertoires in cytomegalovirus infection. TCRdb reanalysed the reads using MiXCR and keeps one entry per CDR3 protein. The sample gives approximately 910,000 distinct CDR3 sequences, about 33% of which show up once; around an eighth is in the top ten. Antigen specificity for these receptors is unknown. The sample consisted of cultured CD8+ T cells from PBMCs, taken from culture after CMV antigen stimulation. All receptors derive from a human donor in good health (CMV status not recorded). Some clones in this sample may be carry-over from other donors' samples.

CDR3: CASSTVPLLAGAHNEQFF. The CDR3 region has the DNA TGTGCCAGCAGTACGGTCCCCCTACTAGCGGGGGCGCACAATGAGCAGTTCTTC. The rearrangement uses TRBV27 and TRBJ2-1; TRBD2 aligns across 11 bases. Trimming cost V 5 bases and J 5 bases; bases outside gene matches: 14. Germline V CDR1 and CDR2: MNHEY, SMNVEV (reference sequence). The CDR3 runs 18 residues.

This rearrangement joins TRBV7-6 to TRBJ2-5, with D perhaps TRBD1 (6 bases). CDR3 length: 14 amino acids. CDR1 and CDR2 from the germline V gene are SGHVS and FNYEAQ. Trimming stripped 5 bases from V and 5 bases from J, with 15 bases between. CDR3 nucleotide sequence: TGTGCCAGCAGCCCCGCAGGGGATTCGGAGACCCAGTACTTC. This encodes CASSPAGDSETQYF. The full variable domain, its missing parts supplied by reference TRBV7-6 and TRBJ2-5, is GAGVSQSPRYKVTKRGQDVALRCDPISGHVSLYWYRQALGQGPEFLTYFNYEAQQDKSGLPNDRFSAERPEGSISTLTIQRTEQRDSAMYRCASSPAGDSETQYFGPGTRLLVL.

This chain uses TRBV5-5 with TRBJ2-7; D not certain. Germline CDR1 reads SGHKS; CDR2 reads YYEKEE (reference sequence). V was clipped by 1 base and J by 1 base, with 6 bases between them. The CDR3 totals 13 residues. In DNA, the CDR3 is TGTGCCAGCAGCTTGTCCAATTCCTACGAGCAGTACGTC. It yields the protein CASSLSNSYEQYV.

The chain recombines TRBV6-5 with TRBJ2-1; D perhaps matches TRBD1 (5 bases). V dropped 2 bases and J dropped 10 bases, with 12 bases sitting between them. The CDR3 loop spans 13 amino acids. The germline CDR1 and CDR2 sequences are MNHEY and SVGAGI. The CDR3: CASSYARVGEQFF. CDR3 sequence (DNA): TGTGCCAGCAGTTACGCCAGGGTCGGCGAGCAGTTCTTC.

This clonotype was observed at least ten times. This rearrangement joins TRBV19 to TRBJ2-1; 9 nucleotides line up with TRBD2. Germline loops: CDR1 LNHDA, CDR2 SQIVND (reference sequence). The CDR3 runs 14 residues. Unmatched junction bases numbered 4, after V lost 7 bases and J lost 3 bases. CDR3 DNA sequence: TGTGCCAGTACCGTAGCGGGGGTCTACAATGAGCAGTTCTTC. This encodes CASTVAGVYNEQFF.

The chain is built from TRBV27 and TRBJ2-3, with D tentatively TRBD2 (6 bases). The CDR3 extends over 14 amino acids. Germline lookup yields CDR1 MNHEY and CDR2 SMNVEV (reference sequence). V shed 10 bases and J shed 1 base, with 15 bases lying between them. CDR3 in amino acids: CATDGGPGTDTQYF. CDR3 coding DNA: TGTGCCACAGACGGGGGACCGGGCACAGATACGCAGTATTTT.

The genes are TRBV24-1 and TRBJ1-5; weak D call: TRBD1 (6 bases). The germline CDR1 and CDR2 sequences are KGHDR and SFDVKD. V lost 2 bases, J lost 5 bases, and 21 bases lay in between. The CDR3 loop spans 18 amino acids. The CDR3 reads CATSDSDWWGRGDQPQHF. CDR3 DNA sequence: TGTGCCACCAGTGATTCCGACTGGTGGGGCAGGGGAGATCAGCCCCAGCATTTT.

This clonotype was detected only a few times. The chain has TRBV4-1 and TRBJ2-1; D remains ambiguous. CDR3 length: 14 amino acids. Trimming left V 4 bases short and J 3 bases short, with 10 bases between. The V gene's germline CDR1 is MGHRA and CDR2 YSYEKL. CDR3 in DNA: TGCGCCAGCAGCCTCCCCTGGGGCTACAATGAGCAGTTCTTC. Its translation: CASSLPWGYNEQFF.

In the case of this clonotype: A clone one base away is much larger, so this may be a read error. The V gene is TRBV7-2, the J gene TRBJ1-2; no definite D call. CDR1 is SGHTA and CDR2 is FQGNSA in the germline V gene. There are 16 residues in the CDR3. Trimming removed 5 bases from V and 0 bases from J, with 16 bases in between. The CDR3: CTSSLLGQTTNYGYTF. The CDR3 DNA reads TGTACCAGCAGCCTTTTGGGTCAGACTACTAACTATGGCTACACCTTC. The whole variable domain, remainder taken from reference TRBV7-2 and TRBJ1-2, is GAGVSQSPSNKVTEKGKDVELRCDPISGHTALYWYRQSLGQGLEFLIYFQGNSAPDKSGLPSDRFSAERTGGSVSTLTIQRTQQEDSAVYLCTSSLLGQTTNYGYTFGSGTRLTVV.

The chain is built from TRBV27 and TRBJ2-5; D possibly corresponds to TRBD1 (6 bases). This CDR3 has 13 residues. The V end was cut by 2 bases, the J end by 14 bases, with 18 bases between. Germline values: CDR1 MNHEY, CDR2 SMNVEV (reference sequence). The CDR3: CASSLKSDRHFYF. CDR3 DNA sequence: TGTGCCAGCAGTTTAAAGTCCGACAGGCATTTTTACTTC.

The chain carries TRBV6-1 and TRBJ2-1; 8 bases line up with TRBD2. The CDR3 has 14 residues. V trimming: 10 bases; J trimming: 9 bases; junction bases outside the gene matches: 14. Per germline, CDR1 MNHNS and CDR2 SASEGT. This CDR3 reads CAIQEDGGESEQFF. The CDR3 region has the DNA TGTGCCATTCAGGAGGACGGGGGGGAAAGTGAGCAGTTCTTC.

This clonotype showed up just a few times. CDR3 sequence (DNA): TGTGCCAGCAGCCCGGAGAGGGCAACTTTCTCTGGAAACACCATATATTTT. Translating it yields CASSPERATFSGNTIYF. The chain joins TRBV7-9 to TRBJ1-3; unclear D gene. Germline assignment: CDR1 SEHNR and CDR2 FQNEAQ (reference sequence). CDR3 length equals 17 residues. The ends were cut back, 5 bases at V and 0 bases at J, with 17 bases in the middle.

The genes are TRBV7-8 and TRBJ2-1; maybe TRBD2 (5 bases). CDR3 size: 15 residues. Germline CDR1 is SGHVS and CDR2 is FQNEAQ. V dropped 3 bases and J dropped 3 bases, with 12 bases sitting between them. CDR3 region: CASSLEEANYNEQFF. The DNA of the CDR3 is TGTGCCAGCAGCTTGGAGGAGGCAAACTACAATGAGCAGTTCTTC.

This clonotype has a handful of counts. The V and J genes are TRBV6-1 and TRBJ2-7; D is unresolved. CDR3 length: 11 residues. Trimming removed 10 bases from V and 3 bases from J, with 10 bases in between. Germline-derived CDR1 and CDR2 are MNHNS and SASEGT. The CDR3 DNA follows: TGTGCCACCAGCAAGGACTACGAGCAGTACGTC. This sequence encodes CATSKDYEQYV.

The chain couples TRBV28 to TRBJ2-7; TRBD1 agrees at 7 bases. With V trimmed by 8 bases and J by 6 bases, 13 bases remained unmatched. CDR1 is MDHEN and CDR2 is SYDVKM in the germline V gene. The CDR3 length is 14 residues. The CDR3 DNA reads as TGTGCCAGCGGCACCCCTTGGACAGGACGCGAGCAGTACGTC. Its protein product is CASGTPWTGREQYV.

This clonotype was observed a handful of times. This chain joins TRBV27 and TRBJ2-6; no reliable D call. CDR3 length equals 15 residues. V was cut by 6 bases and J by 4 bases, with 13 bases left in between. CDR1 MNHEY and CDR2 SMNVEV come from the germline V gene (reference sequence). The CDR3: CASRYGVAGANVLTF. For the CDR3, the DNA is TGTGCCAGCAGGTATGGGGTGGCAGGGGCCAACGTCCTGACTTTC.

The chain combines TRBV12-3 or TRBV12-4 with TRBJ2-1, with D hard to call. Trimming left V 0 bases short and J 5 bases short, with 5 bases between. The CDR3 covers 13 residues. The CDR3 loop is CASSLASNNEQFF. CDR3 nucleotides: TGTGCCAGCAGTTTAGCGTCGAACAATGAGCAGTTCTTC.